These 12 T cell receptor beta chains came from one sample sequenced in a study of CD8 T cells in ankylosing spondylitis. TCRdb reanalysed the 5' RACE reads using MiXCR and keeps one entry per CDR3 protein. The sample contains around 250,000 distinct CDR3 sequences, about 11% of which appear only once. Sequencing was carried out using blood, either unsorted or a sorted T cell fraction (not recorded which). These receptor sequences come from a male donor with ankylosing spondylitis or in good health (not recorded which).

V usage is TRBV2 and J usage is TRBJ1-5, with a tentative D call TRBD1 (5 bases). The germline CDR1 and CDR2 sequences are SNHLY and FYNNEI. Trimming removed 6 bases from V and 5 bases from J, with 20 bases in between. This CDR3 has 16 residues. The DNA for the CDR3 is TGTGCCAGCAGCCCTTTGGACACCATGACATATCAGCCCCAGCATTTT. It translates to CASSPLDTMTYQPQHF.

This clonotype was observed at least ten times. This CDR3 is CASSVGSEVDTQYF. The CDR3 nucleotides are TGTGCCAGCAGCGTAGGGTCAGAGGTAGATACGCAGTATTTT. This chain uses TRBV9 with TRBJ2-3, with D unresolved. Germline lookup yields CDR1 SGDLS and CDR2 YYNGEE. Trimming removed 0 bases at V and 5 bases at J, with 10 bases between. The CDR3 totals 14 residues.

The chain employs TRBV28 and TRBJ2-6; D perhaps matches TRBD2 (6 bases). The CDR3 loop spans 16 amino acids. The V and J ends lost 8 bases and 0 bases respectively, with 14 bases between them. Germline V gene data show CDR1 as MDHEN and CDR2 as SYDVKM. CDR3 coding DNA: TGTGCCAGCTCGGGACTCTTGGTCTCTGGGGCCAACGTCCTGACTTTC. It codes for CASSGLLVSGANVLTF.

The rearrangement links TRBV29-1 to TRBJ2-5; D possibly matches TRBD1 or TRBD2 (7 bases each). Between the trimmed V and J ends, which lost 8 bases and 9 bases, there was a span of 22 bases. CDR3 length equals 13 residues. Germline assignment: CDR1 SQVTM and CDR2 ANQGSEA. CDR3 protein: CSSGAGAGGAQYF. CDR3 nucleotide sequence: TGCAGCTCAGGGGCAGGCGCAGGGGGGGCCCAGTACTTC. The variable domain in full, completed from reference TRBV29-1 and TRBJ2-5, reads SAVISQKPSRDICQRGTSLTIQCQVDSQVTMMFWYRQQPGQSLTLIATANQGSEATYESGFVIDKFPISRPNLTFSTLTVSNMSPEDSSIYLCSSGAGAGGAQYFGPGTRLLVL.

This clonotype was seen once. A junction end diverges from the germline sequence, so it may reflect a read error. The CDR3 is CDSSFGTGDTGELFF. The CDR3 DNA reads TGTGACAGCAGCTTCGGGACAGGGGACACCGGGGAGCTGTTTTTT. The V gene is TRBV7-9, the J gene TRBJ2-2; 10 bases match TRBD1. CDR1 and CDR2 from the germline V gene are SEHNR and FQNEAQ (reference sequence). This CDR3 region has 15 residues.

This clonotype has ten or more counts. The chain joins TRBV29-1 to TRBJ2-3; D is unresolved. Germline lookup yields CDR1 SQVTM and CDR2 ANQGSEA. The V end was cut by 3 bases, the J end by 2 bases, with 12 bases between. This CDR3 comprises 14 residues. CDR3 in DNA: TGCAGCGTTGACGTGTCCGCTGCCACAGATACGCAGTATTTT. This encodes CSVDVSAATDTQYF.

The chain combines TRBV20-1 with TRBJ2-1; D gene uncertain. V was shortened by 3 bases and J by 9 bases, with 15 bases between the two germline ends. CDR3 length: 13 amino acids. Germline CDR1 is DFQATT and CDR2 is SNEGSKA (reference sequence). CDR3 coding DNA: TGCAGTGCTAGGCCCTTCTTAACCACTGAGCAGTTCTTC. Amino acids: CSARPFLTTEQFF.

This clonotype was picked up a small number of times. The chain joins TRBV21-1 to TRBJ2-1. TRBV21-1 has pseudogene status. This CDR3 has 15 residues. CDR3 region: CASSTQACTYNEQFF. The CDR3 DNA reads as TGTGCCAGCAGCACTCAAGCTTGCACCTACAATGAGCAGTTCTTC.

With respect to this clonotype: This sequence may be a read error, since a much larger clone differs from it by one base. V gene TRBV7-6 combines with J gene TRBJ2-3; D is perhaps TRBD1 (7 bases). V lost 4 bases and J lost 6, with 17 bases in between. The CDR3 spans 15 residues. The germline CDR1 and CDR2 sequences are SGHVS and FNYEAQ. Here the CDR3 reads CASSSRGGQEDTQYF. The DNA of the CDR3 is TGTGCCAGCAGCTCCAGGGGAGGACAGGAGGATACGCAGTATTTT.

The rearrangement joins TRBV15 to TRBJ1-6, with 8 nucleotides matching TRBD1. V shed 1 base, J shed 9 bases, and the junction held 2 bases outside the gene matches. There are 14 residues in the CDR3. Germline V gene sequence: CDR1 LNHNV, CDR2 YYDKDF (reference sequence). The CDR3 region has the DNA TGTGCCACCAGCAGAGGTGGGACAGGTTCACCCCTCCACTTT. Translation: CATSRGGTGSPLHF.

This clonotype was picked up many times. V usage is TRBV5-1 and J usage is TRBJ2-1; 10 nucleotides line up with TRBD1. The ends lost 3 bases at V and 2 bases at J; junction bases unmatched: 5. CDR1 is SGHRS, CDR2 YFSETQ, per germline. The length of the CDR3 is 16 residues. The CDR3 DNA is TGCGCCAGCAGCTCGGGGACAGGGGAGACCTACAATGAGCAGTTCTTC. Amino acid sequence: CASSSGTGETYNEQFF.

This clonotype was seen ten or more times. This chain links TRBV12-3 or TRBV12-4 with TRBJ2-1; 7 bases fit TRBD1. The CDR3 totals 14 residues. Trimming cost V 5 bases and J 4 bases; bases outside gene matches: 5. CDR3 amino acids: CASSRGTAYNEQFF. As DNA, the CDR3 is TGTGCCAGCAGTCGTGGGACAGCTTACAATGAGCAGTTCTTC.